A selection of T cell receptor beta chains follows, all from one sample in a study of cytomegalovirus exposure and HLA in healthy donors. Sequenced by immunoSEQ multiplex PCR; TCRdb stores in-frame clones only, minus some. The data hold roughly 71,000 clones, with over 50% observed a single time. Sequenced sample: PBMCs. The receptors were gathered from a man younger than 40 in good health and CMV-seronegative. The CDR3 runs from the conserved cysteine through the conserved F or W. Fields, in order: clone size, D gene, V gene, J gene, CDR3 DNA, CDR3 protein. A D gene is named only where the DNA matches it firmly. Clone size is not always given. Where it is, it says once, few, many or a class for expanded clones.

>NA|NA|TRBV6-5|TRBJ1-1
TGTGCCAGCAGAAATGACAGGACGAACACTGAAGCTTTCTTT
CASRNDRTNTEAFF
>NA|NA|TRBV7-2|TRBJ2-4
TGTGCCAGCAGCCAGACTAGAGCCAAAAACATTCAGTACTTC
CASSQTRAKNIQYF
>NA|NA|TRBV5-4|TRBJ2-7
TGTGCCAGCAGACGTGACAGGTCAGATCCCTACGAGCAGTACTTC
CASRRDRSDPYEQYF
>NA|TRBD2|TRBV5-6|TRBJ2-7
TGTGCCAGCAGCCTACGGACTAGCGGGAGCGAGCAGTACTTC
CASSLRTSGSEQYF
>once|TRBD1|TRBV7-2|TRBJ1-3
TGTGCCAGCAGCTTACGTACAGGGGAAACCATATATTTT
CASSLRTGETIYF
>once|NA|TRBV6-1|TRBJ2-3
TGTGCCAGCAGTGATACACTAGACCCACCTCCGCAGTATTTT
CASSDTLDPPPQYF
>NA|NA|TRBV7-2|TRBJ2-7
TGTGCCAGCAGTCTGTTCCGGACTACCTCTAACGAGCAGTACTTC
CASSLFRTTSNEQYF
>once|TRBD2|TRBV29-1|TRBJ2-7
TGCAGCGTCGCAGGGACTAGCGAGCAGTACTTC
CSVAGTSEQYF
>NA|TRBD1|TRBV6-4|TRBJ1-2
TGTGCCAGCAGTGAAATGACAGGGGGTTTACGCTATGGCTACACCTTC
CASSEMTGGLRYGYTF
>NA|NA|TRBV7-9|TRBJ1-2
TGTGCCAGCAGCCGGGAGGTAGGAAGCAGGGGAAACTATGGCTACACCTTC
CASSREVGSRGNYGYTF
>once|TRBD2|TRBV4-2|TRBJ2-7
TGTGCCAGCAGCCAAGTAGGTACTTCCCGGACTAGCGGGGGCTACGAGCAGTACTTC
CASSQVGTSRTSGGYEQYF
>NA|NA|TRBV25-1|TRBJ2-7
TGTGCCAGCAGTCCCCGGGACAACTCCTACGAGCAGTACTTC
CASSPRDNSYEQYF
>NA|NA|TRBV6-5|TRBJ2-3
TGTGCCAGCAGTTACGCCGAGCTGTCAGATACGCAGTATTTT
CASSYAELSDTQYF
>NA|NA|TRBV7-9|TRBJ1-1
TGTGCCAGCACGAGTCTGAACACTGAAGCTTTCTTT
CASTSLNTEAFF
>NA|TRBD1|TRBV6-1|TRBJ2-7
TGTGCCAGCAGTGAATTAGGGACAGGGGCTTACGAGCAGTACTTC
CASSELGTGAYEQYF
>NA|NA|TRBV11-1|TRBJ2-5
TGTGCCAGCAGCTTTAGACAGGGAGGAGAGACCCAGTACTTC
CASSFRQGGETQYF
>NA|NA|TRBV30|TRBJ2-7
TGTGCCTGGAGTGTAAGCGACGGGTACGAGCAGTACTTC
CAWSVSDGYEQYF
>NA|NA|TRBV5-6|TRBJ1-2
TGTGCCAGCAGCTTGGCCGGGGGGCCCGACTATGGCTACACCTTC
CASSLAGGPDYGYTF
>NA|TRBD1|TRBV7-2|TRBJ1-1
TGTGCCAGCAGCCTCAAGGGGGCGAACACTGAAGCTTTCTTT
CASSLKGANTEAFF
>NA|TRBD1|TRBV6-5|TRBJ2-3
TGTGCCAGCGAGGCAGGGACAGGGTCATCCGCGCAGTATTTT
CASEAGTGSSAQYF
>NA|TRBD1|TRBV6-5|TRBJ2-4
TGTGCCAGCAGCAACAGGGGTGGGCAAAACATTCAGTACTTC
CASSNRGGQNIQYF
>NA|NA|TRBV7-2|TRBJ1-2
TGTGCCAGCAGCTTAGACGGGGGAATGGGAGGCTACACCTTC
CASSLDGGMGGYTF
>NA|TRBD2|TRBV5-6|TRBJ2-3
TGTGCCAGCAGCTTGGAACTAGCGGGGGCCACAGATACGCAGTATTTT
CASSLELAGATDTQYF
>NA|NA|TRBV25-1|TRBJ1-5
TGTGCCAGCAGTAGCACGGGGGGGAGCAATCAGCCCCAGCATTTT
CASSSTGGSNQPQHF
>NA|TRBD2|TRBV6-5|TRBJ2-1
TGTGCCAGCACCAGAAGCGGGGCCGAGAGGCAGTTCTTC
CASTRSGAERQFF
>few|TRBD2|TRBV6-5|TRBJ2-1
TGTGCCAGCAGTGTCGGGACTAGCGGGTACAATGAGCAGTTCTTC
CASSVGTSGYNEQFF
>NA|NA|TRBV5-6|TRBJ1-3
TGTGCCAGCAGCTCACACAGGGATGGAAACACCATATATTTT
CASSSHRDGNTIYF
>NA|NA|TRBV7-9|TRBJ2-7
TGTGCCAGCAGCACTGGGGCGGCCGAGCAGTACTTC
CASSTGAAEQYF
>NA|TRBD2|TRBV2|TRBJ2-1
TGTGCCAGCACCCGAAGGGGACTATACAATGAGCAGTTCTTC
CASTRRGLYNEQFF
>NA|NA|TRBV6-9|TRBJ1-6
TGTGCCAGCAGTTATGGAGACGGTTCACCCCTCCACTTT
CASSYGDGSPLHF
>NA|NA|TRBV29-1|TRBJ1-2
TGCAGCGTTGAGGCAGGGCCGAACTATGGCTACACCTTC
CSVEAGPNYGYTF
>NA|TRBD1|TRBV7-2|TRBJ1-6
TGTGCCAGCAGCTTAGTAGGAGGGACAGGGTCAAATTCACCCCTCCACTTT
CASSLVGGTGSNSPLHF
>once|TRBD1|TRBV30|TRBJ1-1
TGTGCCTGGGACAGGGCTTCGAACACTGAAGCTTTCTTT
CAWDRASNTEAFF
>NA|TRBD1|TRBV5-6|TRBJ1-6
TGTGCCAGCAGCGACGGGACAGGGGGCCGTAAGTCCTCACCCCTCCACTTT
CASSDGTGGRKSSPLHF